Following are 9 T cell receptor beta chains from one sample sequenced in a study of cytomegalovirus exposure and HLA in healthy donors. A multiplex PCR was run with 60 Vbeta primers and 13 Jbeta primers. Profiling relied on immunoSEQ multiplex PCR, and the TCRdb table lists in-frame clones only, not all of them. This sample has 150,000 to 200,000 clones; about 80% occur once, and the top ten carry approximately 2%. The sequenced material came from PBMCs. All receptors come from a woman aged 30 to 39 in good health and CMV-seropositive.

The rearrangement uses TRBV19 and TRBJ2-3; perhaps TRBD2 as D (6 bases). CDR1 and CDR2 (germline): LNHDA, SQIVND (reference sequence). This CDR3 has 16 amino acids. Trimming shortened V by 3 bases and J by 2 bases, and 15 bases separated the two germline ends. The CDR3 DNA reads TGTGCCAGTAGTATTGGGTTCCGGGGGACCACAGATACGCAGTATTTT. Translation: CASSIGFRGTTDTQYF.

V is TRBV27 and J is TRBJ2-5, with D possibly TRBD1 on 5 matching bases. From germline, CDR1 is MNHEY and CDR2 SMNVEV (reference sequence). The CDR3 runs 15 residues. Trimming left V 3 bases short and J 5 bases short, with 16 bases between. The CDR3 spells CASSFDGVPGETQYF. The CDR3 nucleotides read TGTGCCAGCAGTTTTGATGGGGTCCCAGGGGAGACCCAGTACTTC.

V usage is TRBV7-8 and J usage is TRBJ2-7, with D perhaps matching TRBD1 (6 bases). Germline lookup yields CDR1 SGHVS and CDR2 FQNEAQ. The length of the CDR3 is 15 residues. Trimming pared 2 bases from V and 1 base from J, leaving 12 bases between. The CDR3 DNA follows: TGTGCCAGCAGCTTACGAGGACAGCCGTCCTACGAGCAGTACTTC. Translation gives CASSLRGQPSYEQYF.

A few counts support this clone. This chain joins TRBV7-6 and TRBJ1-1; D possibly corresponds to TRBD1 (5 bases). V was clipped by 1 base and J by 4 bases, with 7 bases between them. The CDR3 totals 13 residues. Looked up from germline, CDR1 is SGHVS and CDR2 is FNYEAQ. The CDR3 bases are TGTGCCAGCAGCTTAGGGCAGGGCACTGAAGCTTTCTTT. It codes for CASSLGQGTEAFF.

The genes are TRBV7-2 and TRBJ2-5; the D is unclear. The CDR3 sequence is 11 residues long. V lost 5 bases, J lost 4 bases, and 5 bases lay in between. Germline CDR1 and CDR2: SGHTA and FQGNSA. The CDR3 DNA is TGTGCCAGCAGCCTATCAGAGACCCAGTACTTC. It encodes CASSLSETQYF.

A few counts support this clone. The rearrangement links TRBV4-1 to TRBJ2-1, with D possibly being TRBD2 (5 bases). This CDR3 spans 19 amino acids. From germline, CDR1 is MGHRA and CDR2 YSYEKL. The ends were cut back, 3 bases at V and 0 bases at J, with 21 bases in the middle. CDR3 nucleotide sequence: TGCGCCAGCAGCCAGCCGCGTTTTGGACTGCTCAGCTCCTACAATGAGCAGTTCTTC. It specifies CASSQPRFGLLSSYNEQFF.

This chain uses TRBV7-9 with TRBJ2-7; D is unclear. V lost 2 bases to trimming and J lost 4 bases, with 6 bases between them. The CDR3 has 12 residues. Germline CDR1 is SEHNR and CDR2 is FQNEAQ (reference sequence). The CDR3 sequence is CASSLYVYEQYF. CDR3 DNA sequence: TGTGCCAGCAGCTTATATGTATACGAGCAGTACTTC.

CDR3 in DNA: TGTGCCAGCAGCCCAAGTACCCTAGCGGGAGGATCCTACGAGCAGTACTTC. Translating it yields CASSPSTLAGGSYEQYF. This sequence joins TRBV11-3 and TRBJ2-7; 11 bases map to TRBD2. The trim removed 5 bases at V and 1 base at J, leaving 10 bases unmatched. The CDR3 totals 17 residues. Germline-derived CDR1 and CDR2 are SGHNT and YENEEA.

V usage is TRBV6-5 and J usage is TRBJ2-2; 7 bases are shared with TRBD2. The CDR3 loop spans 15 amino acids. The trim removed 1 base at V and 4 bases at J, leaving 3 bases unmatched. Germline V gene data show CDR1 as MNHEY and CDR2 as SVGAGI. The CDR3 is CASSYLAGVTGELFF. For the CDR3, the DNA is TGTGCCAGCAGTTACTTGGCGGGAGTCACCGGGGAGCTGTTTTTT.